The present TCR beta chain was sequenced within a study of cytomegalovirus exposure and HLA in healthy donors. Study-wide findings and caveats: Whilst most TCR sequences proved rare, a subset of public TCRs occurred across many donors. Associated with cytomegalovirus, according to the listing, were 170 or so TCR beta chains. There were a few CMV-associated chains whose specificity for CMV antigens was confirmed in vitro. Within the 100 to 150 validation repertoires, first-cohort TCR clusters tended to co-occur, according to a later analysis.

As to this clone: Antigen unknown.

Here immunoSEQ multiplex PCR was the method, and the copy in TCRdb shows in-frame clones only, minus some. The sample records some 110,000 clones, roughly 83% being singletons. The germline V gene encodes CDR1 MNHEY and CDR2 SVGAGI. Trimming at V came to 6 bases and at J to 5 bases, leaving 9 bases not matched to a gene. The CDR3 spans 15 residues. Sequencing was carried out using PBMCs. The genes are TRBV6-5 and TRBJ1-1, with 10 nucleotides matching TRBD1. This TCR came from a man aged 18 to 29 in good health and CMV-seronegative. CDR3 loop: CASRRPDRGQTEAFF. CDR3 nucleotides: TGTGCCAGCAGACGACCAGACAGGGGGCAAACTGAAGCTTTCTTT.